Listed below are T cell receptor beta chains from one sample, sequenced in a study of control samples from healthy donors and cancer patients. Libraries were prepared by immunoSEQ multiplex PCR; TCRdb keeps only in-frame clonotypes and omits some of them. The sample lists roughly 100,000 clones, around 89% seen once, with 15% to 20% in the top ten. Material for sequencing was PBMCs. The source is a man in his 60s with lung cancer. The CDR3 runs from the conserved cysteine through the conserved F or W. The order of the fields is V gene, D gene, J gene, clone size, CDR3 protein, CDR3 DNA. A D gene is named only where the DNA matches it firmly. The listing skips clone size in some rows; elsewhere it reads once, few, many or a size class.

TRBV24-1	TRBD2	TRBJ2-6	-	CATSEGGVDNVLTF	TGTGCCACCAGTGAGGGGGGGGTGGACAACGTCCTGACTTTC
TRBV30	TRBD1	TRBJ1-2	-	CAWSFRDRNYGYTF	TGTGCCTGGAGTTTCAGGGACAGAAACTATGGCTACACCTTC
TRBV6-5	-	TRBJ2-5	-	CATEAQGEETQYF	TGTGCCACTGAGGCACAGGGAGAAGAGACCCAGTACTTC
TRBV9	TRBD1	TRBJ1-4	once	CASSADRGQPHEKLFF	TGTGCCAGCAGCGCGGACAGGGGGCAACCCCATGAAAAACTGTTTTTT
TRBV4-1	TRBD1	TRBJ2-1	-	CASSQRDRADWPFF	TGCGCCAGCAGCCAGCGGGACAGGGCCGACTGGCCGTTCTTC
TRBV11-1	-	TRBJ2-3	few	CASSFGSGADTQYF	TGTGCCAGCAGCTTCGGGTCCGGGGCAGATACGCAGTATTTT
TRBV19	TRBD1	TRBJ1-6	-	CASSSGTGASSPLHF	TGTGCCAGTAGTAGCGGAACAGGGGCGAGCTCACCCCTCCACTTT
TRBV24-1	TRBD2	TRBJ2-5	-	CATSSGGARETQYF	TGTGCCACCAGTAGCGGGGGGGCGAGGGAGACCCAGTACTTC
TRBV7-9	-	TRBJ1-3	-	CVTESSGNTIYF	TGTGTAACAGAGAGCTCTGGAAACACCATATATTTT
TRBV10-3	-	TRBJ2-2	-	CAISALLANTGELFF	TGTGCCATCAGTGCCCTTCTCGCGAACACCGGGGAGCTGTTTTTT
TRBV7-9	-	TRBJ1-5	-	CASSLGGYSNQPQHF	TGTGCCAGCAGCTTAGGCGGTTATAGCAATCAGCCCCAGCATTTT
TRBV4-1	-	TRBJ1-2	-	CASCPKQDSSNYGYTF	TGCGCCAGCTGCCCGAAACAGGATTCATCTAACTATGGCTACACCTTC
TRBV9	-	TRBJ2-7	-	CASSVGQSISYEQYF	TGTGCCAGCAGCGTAGGGCAATCTATCTCCTACGAGCAGTACTTC
TRBV30	-	TRBJ1-3	-	CAWSEKGYTGNTIYF	TGTGCCTGGAGTGAGAAAGGGTACACTGGAAACACCATATATTTT
TRBV2	TRBD1	TRBJ1-2	-	CASSWDRAFTF	TGTGCCAGCAGTTGGGACAGGGCGTTTACCTTC
TRBV4-2	-	TRBJ1-2	-	CASSQDAGYTF	TGTGCCAGCAGCCAAGATGCGGGCTACACCTTC
TRBV7-3	TRBD1	TRBJ2-2	-	CASSPQGAGELFF	TGTGCCAGCAGCCCTCAGGGGGCCGGGGAGCTGTTTTTT
TRBV7-9	-	TRBJ2-4	-	CASSLLGGRIAKNIQYF	TGTGCCAGCAGCTTACTTGGGGGGCGGATAGCCAAAAACATTCAGTACTTC
TRBV3-1/TRBV3-2	TRBD1	TRBJ2-5	-	CASSSSPQGARETQYF	TGTGCCAGCAGCTCCAGTCCACAGGGGGCAAGGGAGACCCAGTACTTC
TRBV6-5	-	TRBJ2-5	few	CASSRVLETQYF	TGTGCCAGCAGCAGGGTTTTAGAGACCCAGTACTTC
TRBV30	-	TRBJ2-6	-	CAWSFPGGGAGANVLTF	TGTGCCTGGTCCTTCCCGGGTGGGGGAGCTGGGGCCAACGTCCTGACTTTC
TRBV5-5	-	TRBJ2-1	-	CASSLGPGNYNEQFF	TGTGCCAGCAGCTTGGGACCCGGAAATTACAATGAGCAGTTCTTC
TRBV19	-	TRBJ2-6	once	CASSTYLAVSGANVLTF	TGTGCCAGTAGTACCTACCTCGCAGTCTCTGGGGCCAACGTCCTGACTTTC
TRBV5-1	-	TRBJ2-6	large	CASTGRAGANVLTF	TGCGCCAGCACCGGCAGGGCTGGGGCCAACGTCCTGACTTTC
TRBV5-4	-	TRBJ2-2	-	CASSWGGVDAGELFF	TGTGCCAGCAGTTGGGGCGGGGTTGACGCCGGGGAGCTGTTTTTT
TRBV5-1	TRBD2	TRBJ2-7	few	CASSHGTSDSYEQYF	TGCGCCAGCAGCCATGGGACTAGCGACTCCTACGAGCAGTACTTC
TRBV30	-	TRBJ2-5	few	CAWSVRNVKTQYF	TGTGCCTGGAGTGTACGGAATGTGAAGACCCAGTACTTC
TRBV5-1	TRBD1	TRBJ1-1	-	CASSPGTGVTEAFF	TGCGCCAGCAGCCCCGGGACAGGGGTCACTGAAGCTTTCTTT
TRBV30	TRBD2	TRBJ2-1	-	CAWSVKGSGGANEQFF	TGTGCCTGGAGTGTAAAGGGGAGCGGGGGGGCGAATGAGCAGTTCTTC
TRBV24-1	-	TRBJ2-1	-	CATSDLRASSYNEQFF	TGTGCCACCAGTGATTTGAGGGCTAGCTCCTACAATGAGCAGTTCTTC
TRBV12-3/TRBV12-4	-	TRBJ2-3	-	CATRPWGTDTQYF	TGTGCCACACGACCCTGGGGCACAGATACGCAGTATTTT
TRBV6-6	TRBD1	TRBJ2-3	-	CASRIRGGSTDTQYF	TGTGCCAGCAGAATCCGAGGGGGCAGCACAGATACGCAGTATTTT
TRBV24-1	-	TRBJ2-1	-	CATSDLGAEQFF	TGTGCCACCAGTGATTTGGGGGCTGAGCAGTTCTTC
TRBV11-2	TRBD1	TRBJ2-7	-	CASSLDRGYEQYF	TGTGCCAGCAGCTTGGACAGGGGATACGAGCAGTACTTC
TRBV5-5	-	TRBJ2-5	once	CASSSTAAQETQYF	TGTGCCAGCAGCTCGACAGCAGCCCAAGAGACCCAGTACTTC
TRBV18	-	TRBJ1-5	-	CASSPNYNQPQHF	TGTGCCAGCTCACCTAACTACAATCAGCCCCAGCATTTT
TRBV11-2	TRBD1	TRBJ1-6	-	CRGQGDSPLHF	TGTAGGGGACAGGGAGATTCACCCCTCCACTTT
TRBV18	-	TRBJ1-2	-	CASSPPGSGYGYTF	TGTGCCAGCTCACCACCGGGCAGCGGGTATGGCTACACCTTC
TRBV24-1	TRBD1	TRBJ2-5	-	CATSQGAGETQYF	TGTGCCACCAGTCAGGGGGCAGGAGAGACCCAGTACTTC
TRBV4-1	TRBD1	TRBJ2-7	-	CASSQDRGRYEQYF	TGCGCCAGCAGCCAAGACAGGGGGCGGTACGAGCAGTACTTC
TRBV30	-	TRBJ1-6	-	CAWRRRGPLHF	TGTGCCTGGAGGCGCCGGGGGCCCCTCCACTTT
TRBV6-4	TRBD1	TRBJ2-1	few	CASSQGQGITEQFF	TGTGCCAGCAGTCAAGGACAGGGGATCACTGAGCAGTTCTTC